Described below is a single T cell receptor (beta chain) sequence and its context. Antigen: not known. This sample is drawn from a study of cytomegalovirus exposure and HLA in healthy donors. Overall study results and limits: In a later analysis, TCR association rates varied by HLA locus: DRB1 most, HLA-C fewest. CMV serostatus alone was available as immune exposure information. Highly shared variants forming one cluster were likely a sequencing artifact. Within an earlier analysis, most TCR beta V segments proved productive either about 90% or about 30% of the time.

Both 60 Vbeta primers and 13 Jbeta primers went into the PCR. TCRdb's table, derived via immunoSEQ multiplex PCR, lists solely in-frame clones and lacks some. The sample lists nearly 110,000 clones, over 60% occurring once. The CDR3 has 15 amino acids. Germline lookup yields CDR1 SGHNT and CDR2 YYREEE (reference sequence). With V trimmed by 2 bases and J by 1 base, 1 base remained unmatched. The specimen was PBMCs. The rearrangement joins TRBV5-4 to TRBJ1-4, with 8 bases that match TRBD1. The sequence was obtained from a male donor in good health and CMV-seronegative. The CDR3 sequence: CASSFTGGTNEKLFF. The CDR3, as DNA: TGTGCCAGCAGCTTTACAGGGGGAACTAATGAAAAACTGTTTTTT.